These 17 T cell receptor beta chains came from one sample sequenced in a study of long-term antiretroviral therapy in people with HIV. An immunoSEQ assay, version v3.0, was performed at survey level. Profiled with immunoSEQ multiplex PCR; TCRdb holds only in-frame clones, not every one. The sample shows 30,000 to 40,000 clones, around 80% of them seen only once. The specimen comprised unsorted PBMCs, sampled 3.1 years after starting antiretroviral therapy. The origin of the receptors is a woman in her fifties or sixties with HIV.

The chain has TRBV5-1 and TRBJ2-7, with D unclear. Trimming shortened V by 0 bases and J by 4 bases, and 11 bases separated the two germline ends. CDR3 length equals 14 residues. Per germline, CDR1 SGHRS and CDR2 YFSETQ. CDR3 in DNA: TGCGCCAGCAGCTTGGAGCTAGACGGGTACGAGCAGTACTTC. It is translated as CASSLELDGYEQYF.

This clone has a single count. The V and J genes are TRBV10-2 and TRBJ1-2; D not resolved. V lost 0 bases, J lost 3 bases, and 17 bases lay in between. The CDR3 covers 17 residues. CDR1 and CDR2 from the germline V gene are WSHSY and SAAADI. CDR3 sequence: CASSESPRGTADYGYTF. In nucleotides, the CDR3 is TGCGCCAGCAGTGAGTCGCCACGGGGTACGGCGGACTATGGCTACACCTTC.

This chain joins TRBV9 and TRBJ2-3; D gene uncertain. Trimming removed 5 bases from V and 4 bases from J, with 11 bases in between. Germline lookup yields CDR1 SGDLS and CDR2 YYNGEE. The CDR3 contains 13 residues. The CDR3 reads CASSSGTADTQYF. The CDR3 DNA reads TGTGCCAGCAGTTCCGGAACTGCAGATACGCAGTATTTT.

This chain uses TRBV7-9 with TRBJ1-2; D uncertain. CDR1 is SEHNR, CDR2 FQNEAQ, per germline (reference sequence). The V gene lost 5 bases and the J gene lost 4 bases, with 17 bases spanning the gap. The CDR3 runs to 15 residues. In DNA, the CDR3 is TGTGCCAGCAGCCTTGGTAATCGGGGTACCTATGGCTACACCTTC. It is translated as CASSLGNRGTYGYTF.

The chain employs TRBV6-1 and TRBJ2-7; D is unclear. Germline CDR1 is MNHNS and CDR2 is SASEGT. The CDR3 runs 11 residues. With 10 bases removed from V and 3 bases from J, the gap between germline ends came to 10 bases. Here the CDR3 reads CANSWGYEQYF. The CDR3 region has the DNA TGTGCCAACTCCTGGGGCTACGAGCAGTACTTC.

This sequence joins TRBV5-1 and TRBJ1-1, with D uncertain. The CDR3 spans 14 residues. V shed 4 bases and J shed 3 bases, with 13 bases lying between them. Germline assignment: CDR1 SGHRS and CDR2 YFSETQ. The CDR3 sequence: CASSPPYSDTEAFF. The CDR3 DNA reads TGCGCCAGCAGCCCACCCTACAGTGACACTGAAGCTTTCTTT.

This chain links TRBV5-1 with TRBJ2-5; TRBD2 aligns across 16 bases. V gave up 4 bases and J gave up 7 bases; unmatched junction bases: 7. Germline-derived CDR1 and CDR2 are SGHRS and YFSETQ. This CDR3 is built from 16 residues. The CDR3 protein is CASSGGTSGGAGTQYF. The CDR3 bases are TGCGCCAGCAGCGGCGGGACTAGCGGGGGGGCCGGGACCCAGTACTTC.

The chain has TRBV2 and TRBJ1-3, with D tentatively TRBD1 (6 bases). Germline V CDR1 and CDR2: SNHLY, FYNNEI. The CDR3 has 15 residues. Trimming shortened V by 6 bases and J by 0 bases, and 12 bases separated the two germline ends. In DNA form, the CDR3 reads TGTGCCAGCAGAGGACAGCTGCTCTCTGGAAACACCATATATTTT. Residues: CASRGQLLSGNTIYF.

The rearrangement joins TRBV2 to TRBJ1-3; 7 bases fit TRBD1. The CDR3 totals 15 residues. CDR1 is SNHLY and CDR2 is FYNNEI in the germline V gene. The J segment lost 6 bases and the V segment lost 6 bases, leaving 11 bases of the junction unmatched. CDR3 bases: TGTGCCAGCAGATCAGGGGGAGTCGCCTTAAACACCATATATTTT. This encodes CASRSGGVALNTIYF.

In DNA, the CDR3 is TGTGCCTGGAGGGGAGGCCCGGCGGCCCAGCATTTT. Encoded protein: CAWRGGPAAQHF. This chain links TRBV30 with TRBJ1-5; D remains unclear. Trimming removed 3 bases at V and 11 bases at J, with 14 bases between. Germline CDR1 GTSNPN, CDR2 SVGIG (reference sequence). There are 12 residues in the CDR3.

The V call is TRBV5-5, the J call TRBJ1-5; TRBD1 is a possible D gene (5 bases). This CDR3 has 14 residues. Deletions cut 1 base from V and 7 bases from J, with 12 bases between. CDR1 and CDR2 (germline): SGHKS, YYEKEE (reference sequence). The CDR3 DNA reads as TGTGCCAGCAGCTTGATCGGGGCCACACAGCCCCAGCATTTT. This translates into CASSLIGATQPQHF.

V and J are TRBV7-9 and TRBJ2-1; TRBD1 agrees at 7 bases. CDR3 size: 14 residues. Germline-derived CDR1 and CDR2 are SEHNR and FQNEAQ (reference sequence). Losses at the gene ends were 8 bases for V and 5 bases for J; bases not matched to a gene: 9. The CDR3 loop is CASARGRPNNEQFF. The CDR3 nucleotides read TGTGCCAGCGCAAGGGGGCGCCCAAACAATGAGCAGTTCTTC.

The chain links TRBV5-1 to TRBJ1-2; D is unresolved. CDR3 length: 15 amino acids. CDR1 and CDR2 (germline): SGHRS, YFSETQ. Trimming stripped 4 bases from V and 0 bases from J, with 13 bases between. The CDR3 DNA follows: TGCGCCAGCAGCCCCGGGAGCCAAGCTAACTATGGCTACACCTTC. Translated: CASSPGSQANYGYTF.

The V call is TRBV20-1, the J call TRBJ2-5, with D unclear. The V gene's germline CDR1 is DFQATT and CDR2 SNEGSKA (reference sequence). V was shortened by 4 bases and J by 4 bases, with 4 bases between the two germline ends. The CDR3 is made up of 10 amino acids. The CDR3 sequence: CSATSETQYF. CDR3 in DNA: TGCAGTGCTACTTCAGAGACCCAGTACTTC.

This clone was picked up one time. The genes are TRBV5-1 and TRBJ1-2; D unclear. The germline CDR1 and CDR2 sequences are SGHRS and YFSETQ. V lost 0 bases to trimming and J lost 5 bases, with 17 bases between them. The CDR3 loop spans 16 amino acids. Written as DNA, the CDR3 is TGCGCCAGCAGCTTGGGCAGTCAGAAATACTTTTATGGCTACACCTTC. This gives the protein CASSLGSQKYFYGYTF. Variable domain in full (rest from reference TRBV5-1 and TRBJ1-2): KAGVTQTPRYLIKTRGQQVTLSCSPISGHRSVSWYQQTPGQGLQFLFEYFSETQRNKGNFPGRFSGRQFSNSRSEMNVSTLELGDSALYLCASSLGSQKYFYGYTFGSGTRLTVV.

CDR3 sequence: CASSPRTPGQGRATNEKLFF. In DNA form, the CDR3 reads TGTGCCAGCTCACCTCGAACCCCGGGACAGGGGCGAGCAACTAATGAAAAACTGTTTTTT. The chain has TRBV18 and TRBJ1-4; 10 nucleotides align to TRBD1. The length of the CDR3 is 20 residues. Germline CDR1 KGHSH, CDR2 LQKENI. V shed 3 bases, J shed 0 bases, and the junction held 13 bases outside the gene matches.

This clone was observed a few times. The chain is built from TRBV27 and TRBJ1-6; D possibly corresponds to TRBD1 (6 bases). CDR3 length: 13 residues. V dropped 8 bases and J dropped 8 bases, with 13 bases sitting between them. The V gene's germline CDR1 is MNHEY and CDR2 SMNVEV (reference sequence). For the CDR3, the DNA is TGTGCCAGCGGGGACAAGGCTTATTCACCCCTCCACTTT. Protein product: CASGDKAYSPLHF.